This TCR beta chain was retrieved from a study of T cell changes during pregnancy in multiple sclerosis (dated by TCRdb to the late 2010s). Notes on the research overall: The study examined how the T cell repertoire changed over the course of pregnancy in women with multiple sclerosis.

The method was the immunoSEQ multiplex PCR assay. Sourced from immuneACCESS, this table was stored by TCRdb with only in-frame sequences that have V and J called. A share of the clones is absent; for the studies checked, an unresolved V gene accounts for under half, and the remainder has no known explanation. The sample table holds 80,000 to 95,000 clones, of which around 93% were seen once. The top ten hold 1.4% of the sample. On this clone: It lacks a known antigen. The input lacks base qualities; no much larger clone sits a single base away.

The CDR3 runs 13 residues from the cysteine to the phenylalanine. The kept DNA is CDR3 alone, 39 bases in frame from the first base. Trimming takes 0 bases from V and 5 bases from J, and the germline ends sit 6 bases apart. CDR1 SGHRS and CDR2 YFSETQ were looked up in the germline V gene. The rearranged segments are TRBV5-1 and TRBJ2-1; confidence is insufficient to name the D gene. The TCR was taken from a female donor in good health, enrolled as a control in a pregnancy study. The sample here was peripheral blood, taken in the third trimester of pregnancy. The CDR3 here reads CASSLGPNNEQFF. The sequence in DNA is TGCGCCAGCAGCTTGGGGCCCAACAATGAGCAGTTCTTC.